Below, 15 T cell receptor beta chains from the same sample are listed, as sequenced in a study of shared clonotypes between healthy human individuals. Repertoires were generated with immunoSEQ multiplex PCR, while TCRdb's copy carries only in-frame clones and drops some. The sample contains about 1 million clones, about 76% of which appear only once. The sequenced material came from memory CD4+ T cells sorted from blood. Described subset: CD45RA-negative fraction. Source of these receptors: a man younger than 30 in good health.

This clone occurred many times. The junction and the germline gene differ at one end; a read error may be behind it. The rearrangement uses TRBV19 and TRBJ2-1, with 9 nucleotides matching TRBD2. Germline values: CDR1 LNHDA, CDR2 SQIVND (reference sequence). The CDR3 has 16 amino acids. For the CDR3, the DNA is TGTGCCAGTAGTCTTCTCTGGACTAGCGCCTACGATGAGCAGTTCTTC. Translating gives CASSLLWTSAYDEQFF.

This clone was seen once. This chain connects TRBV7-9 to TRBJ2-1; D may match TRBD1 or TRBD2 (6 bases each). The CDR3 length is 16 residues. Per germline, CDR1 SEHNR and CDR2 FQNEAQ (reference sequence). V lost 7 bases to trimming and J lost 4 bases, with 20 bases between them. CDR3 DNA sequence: TGTGCCAGCACCCAGAGTGGGGGGCCCCCATACAATGAGCAGTTCTTC. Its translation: CASTQSGGPPYNEQFF. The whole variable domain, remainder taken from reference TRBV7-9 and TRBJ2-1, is DTGVSQNPRHKITKRGQNVTFRCDPISEHNRLYWYRQTLGQGPEFLTYFQNEAQLEKSRLLSDRFSAERPKGSFSTLEIQRTEQGDSAMYLCASTQSGGPPYNEQFFGPGTRLTVL.

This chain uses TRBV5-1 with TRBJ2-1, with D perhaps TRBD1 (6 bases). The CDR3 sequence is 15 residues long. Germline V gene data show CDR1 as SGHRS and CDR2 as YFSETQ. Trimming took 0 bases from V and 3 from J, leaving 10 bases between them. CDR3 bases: TGCGCCAGCAGCTTGGAAGGGGGAAACTACAATGAGCAGTTCTTC. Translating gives CASSLEGGNYNEQFF.

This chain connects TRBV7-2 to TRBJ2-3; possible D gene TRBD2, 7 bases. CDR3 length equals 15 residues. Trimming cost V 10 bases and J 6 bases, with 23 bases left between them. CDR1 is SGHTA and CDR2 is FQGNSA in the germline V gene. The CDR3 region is CATTQRWGGQDTQYF. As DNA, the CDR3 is TGTGCCACAACCCAGCGGTGGGGGGGCCAGGATACGCAGTATTTT.

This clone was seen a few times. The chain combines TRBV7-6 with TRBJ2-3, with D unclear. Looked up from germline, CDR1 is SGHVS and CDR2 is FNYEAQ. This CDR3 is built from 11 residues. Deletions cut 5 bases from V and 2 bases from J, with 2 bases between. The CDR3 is CASSDTDTQYF. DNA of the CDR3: TGTGCCAGCAGCGACACAGATACGCAGTATTTT.

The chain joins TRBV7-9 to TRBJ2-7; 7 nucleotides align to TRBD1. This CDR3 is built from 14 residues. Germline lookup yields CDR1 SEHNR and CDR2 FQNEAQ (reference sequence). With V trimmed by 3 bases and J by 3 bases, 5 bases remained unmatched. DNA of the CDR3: TGTGCCAGCAGCTTCGCAGGGGGATTCTACGAGCAGTACTTC. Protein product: CASSFAGGFYEQYF.

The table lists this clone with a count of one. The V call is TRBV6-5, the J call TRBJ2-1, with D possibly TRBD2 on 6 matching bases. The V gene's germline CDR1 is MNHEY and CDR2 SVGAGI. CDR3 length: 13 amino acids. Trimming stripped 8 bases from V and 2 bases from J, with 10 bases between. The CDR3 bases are TGTGCCAGCGGCGGGACGCCCTACAATGAGCAGTTCTTC. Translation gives CASGGTPYNEQFF.

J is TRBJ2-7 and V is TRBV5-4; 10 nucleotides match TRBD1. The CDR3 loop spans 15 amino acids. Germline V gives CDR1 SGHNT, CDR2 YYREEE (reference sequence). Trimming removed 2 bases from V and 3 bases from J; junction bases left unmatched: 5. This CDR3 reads CASSFQGQGNYEQYF. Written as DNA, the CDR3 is TGTGCCAGCAGCTTCCAGGGACAGGGGAACTACGAGCAGTACTTC.

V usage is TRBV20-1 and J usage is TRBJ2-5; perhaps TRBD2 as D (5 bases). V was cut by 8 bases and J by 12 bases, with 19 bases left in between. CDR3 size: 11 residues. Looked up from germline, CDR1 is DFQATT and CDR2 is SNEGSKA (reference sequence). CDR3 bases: TGCAGTCCGAGAAGTAGCGTTACCGAGTACTTC. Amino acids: CSPRSSVTEYF.

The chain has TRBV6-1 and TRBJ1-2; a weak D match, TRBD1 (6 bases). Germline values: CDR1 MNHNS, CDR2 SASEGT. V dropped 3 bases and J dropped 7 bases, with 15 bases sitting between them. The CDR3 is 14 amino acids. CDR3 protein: CASSDNDRRGGYTF. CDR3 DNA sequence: TGTGCCAGCAGTGATAACGACAGGCGGGGTGGCTACACCTTC.

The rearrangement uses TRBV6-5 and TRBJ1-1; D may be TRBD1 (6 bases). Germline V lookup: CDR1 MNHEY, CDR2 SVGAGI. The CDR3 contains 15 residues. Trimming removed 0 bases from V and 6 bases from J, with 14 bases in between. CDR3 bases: TGTGCCAGCAGTTACTCTACTTCACAGGGCTCTGAAGCTTTCTTT. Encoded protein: CASSYSTSQGSEAFF.

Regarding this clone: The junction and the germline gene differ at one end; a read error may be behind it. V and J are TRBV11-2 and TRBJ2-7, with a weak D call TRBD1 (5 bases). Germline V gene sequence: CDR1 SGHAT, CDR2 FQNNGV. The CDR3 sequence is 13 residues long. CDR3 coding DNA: TGTGCCGGCAGCAGCAGACAGTCGAGCGAGCAGTACTTC. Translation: CAGSSRQSSEQYF.

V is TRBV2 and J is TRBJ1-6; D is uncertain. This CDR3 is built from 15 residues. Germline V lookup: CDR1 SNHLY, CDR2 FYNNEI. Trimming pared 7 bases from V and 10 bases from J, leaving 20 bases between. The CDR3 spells CASTEDRGAISPLHF. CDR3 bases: TGTGCCAGCACGGAAGACCGGGGTGCCATATCACCCCTCCACTTT. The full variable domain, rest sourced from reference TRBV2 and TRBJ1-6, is EPEVTQTPSHQVTQMGQEVILRCVPISNHLYFYWYRQILGQKVEFLVSFYNNEISEKSEIFDDQFSVERPDGSNFTLKIRSTKLEDSAMYFCASTEDRGAISPLHFGNGTRLTVT.

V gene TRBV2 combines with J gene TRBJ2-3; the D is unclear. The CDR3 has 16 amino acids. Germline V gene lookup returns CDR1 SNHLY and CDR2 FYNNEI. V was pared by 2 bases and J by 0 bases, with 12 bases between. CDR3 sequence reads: CASSENGGFSTDTQYF. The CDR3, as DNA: TGTGCCAGCAGTGAAAATGGCGGATTTAGCACAGATACGCAGTATTTT.

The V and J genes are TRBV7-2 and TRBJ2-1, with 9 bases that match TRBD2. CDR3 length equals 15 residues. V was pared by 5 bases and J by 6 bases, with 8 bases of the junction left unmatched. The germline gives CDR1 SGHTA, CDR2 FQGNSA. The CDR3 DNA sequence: TGTGCCAGCAGCCTGGCTGGGACTAGCCGCAATGAGCAGTTCTTC. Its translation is CASSLAGTSRNEQFF.